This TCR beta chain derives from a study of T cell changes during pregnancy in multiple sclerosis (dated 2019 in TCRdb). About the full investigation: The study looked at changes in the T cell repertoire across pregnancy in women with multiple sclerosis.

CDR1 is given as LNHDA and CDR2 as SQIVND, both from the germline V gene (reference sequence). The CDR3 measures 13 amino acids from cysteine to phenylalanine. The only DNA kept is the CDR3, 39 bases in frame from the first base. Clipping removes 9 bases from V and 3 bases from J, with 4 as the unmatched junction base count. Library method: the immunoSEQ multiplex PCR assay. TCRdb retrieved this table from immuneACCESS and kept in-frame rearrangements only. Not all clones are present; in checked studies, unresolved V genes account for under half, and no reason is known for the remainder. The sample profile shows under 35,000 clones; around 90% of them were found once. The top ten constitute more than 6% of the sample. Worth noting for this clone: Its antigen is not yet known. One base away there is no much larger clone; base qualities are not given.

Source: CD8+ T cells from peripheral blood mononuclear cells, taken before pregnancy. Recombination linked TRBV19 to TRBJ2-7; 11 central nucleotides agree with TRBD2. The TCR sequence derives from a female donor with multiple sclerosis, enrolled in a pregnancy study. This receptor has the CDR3 CASSGTSGYEQYF. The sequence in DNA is TGTGCCAGCTCTGGGACTAGCGGCTACGAGCAGTACTTC.